This is a list of T cell receptor beta chains from one sample in a study of T cell responses to AZD1222 COVID-19 vaccine. The protocol was immunoSEQ multiplex PCR, while the TCRdb copy is restricted to in-frame clones and leaves out a portion. The sample holds 90,000 to 120,000 clones; more than 90% are singletons and the top ten take about 1.2%. The sequencing here drew on peripheral blood, taken on day 0 of AZD1222 vaccination. These receptor sequences come from an adult in good health. Each CDR3 is given with its conserved first and last residue. The order of the fields is clone size, J gene, CDR3 length, D gene, V gene, CDR3 protein, CDR3 DNA. D genes are given only for firm matches. Only part of the rows carry a size: once, few, many, or a class if the clone is expanded.

abundance: .; j_gene: TRBJ2-1; len: 15; d_gene: .; v_gene: TRBV7-3; CDR3aa: CASSLGGRLGNEQFF; CDR3nt: TGTGCCAGCAGCTTGGGGGGAAGGCTGGGCAATGAGCAGTTCTTC
abundance: .; j_gene: TRBJ2-1; len: 16; d_gene: TRBD2; v_gene: TRBV4-2; CDR3aa: CASSQDRRGSYNEQFF; CDR3nt: TGTGCCAGCAGCCAAGATAGGCGGGGGAGCTACAATGAGCAGTTCTTC
abundance: .; j_gene: TRBJ2-1; len: 12; d_gene: .; v_gene: TRBV18; CDR3aa: CASSPDSNEQFF; CDR3nt: TGTGCCAGCTCACCGGACAGCAATGAGCAGTTCTTC
abundance: .; j_gene: TRBJ1-4; len: 13; d_gene: .; v_gene: TRBV3-1/TRBV3-2; CDR3aa: CASSPPSREKLFF; CDR3nt: TGTGCCAGCAGCCCACCCTCTCGTGAAAAACTGTTTTTT
abundance: .; j_gene: TRBJ2-3; len: 15; d_gene: .; v_gene: TRBV27; CDR3aa: CASSLAGFLTDTQYF; CDR3nt: TGTGCCAGCAGTTTGGCGGGATTTCTCACAGATACGCAGTATTTT
abundance: .; j_gene: TRBJ1-2; len: 13; d_gene: TRBD1; v_gene: TRBV28; CDR3aa: CASSRLTGTGYTF; CDR3nt: TGTGCCAGCAGTCGGTTGACAGGGACTGGCTACACCTTC
abundance: .; j_gene: TRBJ2-5; len: 19; d_gene: .; v_gene: TRBV30; CDR3aa: CAWSPRVSDIWGYQETQYF; CDR3nt: TGTGCCTGGAGCCCCCGAGTTAGTGACATCTGGGGTTACCAAGAGACCCAGTACTTC
abundance: .; j_gene: TRBJ1-1; len: 13; d_gene: .; v_gene: TRBV7-9; CDR3aa: CASSPNLVVEAFF; CDR3nt: TGTGCCAGCAGCCCGAACCTTGTTGTTGAAGCTTTCTTT
abundance: .; j_gene: TRBJ1-6; len: 15; d_gene: .; v_gene: TRBV5-5; CDR3aa: CASSLAPEPNSPLHF; CDR3nt: TGTGCCAGCAGCTTGGCCCCAGAGCCAAATTCACCCCTCCACTTT
abundance: once; j_gene: TRBJ1-3; len: 16; d_gene: TRBD1; v_gene: TRBV18; CDR3aa: CASSPPGQGLRGTIYF; CDR3nt: TGTGCCAGCTCACCGCCGGGACAGGGGCTGAGAGGGACCATATATTTT
abundance: .; j_gene: TRBJ2-3; len: 15; d_gene: TRBD2; v_gene: TRBV6-4; CDR3aa: CASSEGTSVTDTQYF; CDR3nt: TGTGCCAGCAGTGAGGGGACTAGCGTCACAGATACGCAGTATTTT
abundance: .; j_gene: TRBJ2-7; len: 15; d_gene: TRBD2; v_gene: TRBV5-5; CDR3aa: CASSLSASGGYEQYF; CDR3nt: TGTGCCAGCAGCTTGTCGGCTAGCGGGGGGTACGAGCAGTACTTC
abundance: once; j_gene: TRBJ2-3; len: 17; d_gene: .; v_gene: TRBV5-1; CDR3aa: CASSLEGLGGSTDTQYF; CDR3nt: TGCGCCAGCAGCTTGGAAGGGCTGGGGGGAAGCACAGATACGCAGTATTTT
abundance: .; j_gene: TRBJ1-1; len: 14; d_gene: .; v_gene: TRBV7-2; CDR3aa: CASSLMGPGTEAFF; CDR3nt: TGTGCCAGCAGCTTAATGGGCCCCGGCACTGAAGCTTTCTTT
abundance: .; j_gene: TRBJ1-1; len: 13; d_gene: .; v_gene: TRBV5-4; CDR3aa: CASSLGPNTEAFF; CDR3nt: TGTGCCAGCAGCTTGGGTCCGAACACTGAAGCTTTCTTT
abundance: .; j_gene: TRBJ2-7; len: 15; d_gene: .; v_gene: TRBV28; CDR3aa: CASSFLGQGGNEQYF; CDR3nt: TGTGCCAGCAGTTTTTTAGGACAGGGAGGGAACGAGCAGTACTTC
abundance: .; j_gene: TRBJ1-5; len: 16; d_gene: .; v_gene: TRBV18; CDR3aa: CASSPWEAKRNQPQHF; CDR3nt: TGTGCCAGCTCACCATGGGAGGCCAAGCGCAATCAGCCCCAGCATTTT
abundance: .; j_gene: TRBJ1-1; len: 15; d_gene: .; v_gene: TRBV6-5; CDR3aa: CASSYSWRSDTEAFF; CDR3nt: TGTGCCAGCAGTTACTCATGGCGCAGCGACACTGAAGCTTTCTTT
abundance: .; j_gene: TRBJ2-1; len: 11; d_gene: TRBD1; v_gene: TRBV5-8; CDR3aa: CASSFGDRSFF; CDR3nt: TGTGCCAGCAGCTTCGGGGACAGGTCGTTCTTC
abundance: .; j_gene: TRBJ1-6; len: 14; d_gene: .; v_gene: TRBV4-2; CDR3aa: CASSRLGGNSPLHF; CDR3nt: TGTGCCAGCAGCCGATTGGGGGGGAATTCACCCCTCCACTTT
abundance: .; j_gene: TRBJ1-4; len: 14; d_gene: TRBD1; v_gene: TRBV2; CDR3aa: CASSEGTGNEKLFF; CDR3nt: TGTGCCAGCAGTGAAGGGACAGGGAACGAAAAACTGTTTTTT
abundance: .; j_gene: TRBJ2-2; len: 13; d_gene: TRBD1; v_gene: TRBV30; CDR3aa: CAWIQQGYGELFF; CDR3nt: TGTGCCTGGATCCAACAGGGGTACGGGGAGCTGTTTTTT
abundance: few; j_gene: TRBJ1-5; len: 15; d_gene: TRBD1; v_gene: TRBV7-2; CDR3aa: CASSLYGTEDQPQHF; CDR3nt: TGTGCCAGCAGCTTATATGGGACAGAGGATCAGCCCCAGCATTTT
abundance: once; j_gene: TRBJ2-3; len: 15; d_gene: .; v_gene: TRBV14; CDR3aa: CASSQEGRIWDTQYF; CDR3nt: TGTGCCAGCAGCCAAGAGGGGCGGATTTGGGATACGCAGTATTTT
abundance: .; j_gene: TRBJ2-2; len: 14; d_gene: TRBD1; v_gene: TRBV24-1; CDR3aa: CATSDRGFTGELFF; CDR3nt: TGTGCCACCAGCGACAGGGGTTTTACCGGGGAGCTGTTTTTT
abundance: .; j_gene: TRBJ2-1; len: 14; d_gene: .; v_gene: TRBV27; CDR3aa: CASSLRLSVDEQFF; CDR3nt: TGTGCCAGCAGCCTGAGACTTAGCGTCGATGAGCAGTTCTTC
abundance: .; j_gene: TRBJ1-1; len: 13; d_gene: TRBD1; v_gene: TRBV28; CDR3aa: CASHRQGAFEAFF; CDR3nt: TGTGCCAGCCACCGGCAGGGGGCTTTTGAAGCTTTCTTT
abundance: .; j_gene: TRBJ2-7; len: 12; d_gene: TRBD1; v_gene: TRBV19; CDR3aa: CASSNRGQEQYF; CDR3nt: TGTGCCAGTAGTAACAGGGGTCAGGAGCAGTACTTC
abundance: .; j_gene: TRBJ1-4; len: 16; d_gene: .; v_gene: TRBV15; CDR3aa: CATSRDVVATNEKLFF; CDR3nt: TGTGCCACCAGCAGAGATGTGGTTGCAACTAATGAAAAACTGTTTTTT
abundance: .; j_gene: TRBJ2-1; len: 17; d_gene: TRBD1; v_gene: TRBV12-5; CDR3aa: CASGLPGTGETYNEQFF; CDR3nt: TGTGCTAGTGGTTTGCCCGGGACAGGGGAAACCTACAATGAGCAGTTCTTC
abundance: once; j_gene: TRBJ2-7; len: 12; d_gene: .; v_gene: TRBV5-5; CDR3aa: CASSLARDEQYF; CDR3nt: TGTGCCAGCAGCTTGGCCAGGGACGAGCAGTACTTC
abundance: .; j_gene: TRBJ1-1; len: 13; d_gene: .; v_gene: TRBV2; CDR3aa: CASSEILNTEAFF; CDR3nt: TGTGCCAGCAGTGAAATACTGAACACTGAAGCTTTCTTT
abundance: .; j_gene: TRBJ2-2; len: 12; d_gene: .; v_gene: TRBV12-3/TRBV12-4; CDR3aa: CASKPRTGELFF; CDR3nt: TGTGCCAGCAAGCCTCGAACCGGGGAGCTGTTTTTT
abundance: once; j_gene: TRBJ1-6; len: 15; d_gene: TRBD1; v_gene: TRBV6-2/TRBV6-3; CDR3aa: CASSAGTGGYSPLHF; CDR3nt: TGTGCCAGCAGTGCCGGGACAGGGGGGTATTCACCCCTCCACTTT
abundance: .; j_gene: TRBJ1-1; len: 13; d_gene: .; v_gene: TRBV24-1; CDR3aa: CATSDWLNTEAFF; CDR3nt: TGTGCCACCAGTGATTGGTTAAACACTGAAGCTTTCTTT
abundance: once; j_gene: TRBJ1-5; len: 15; d_gene: TRBD1; v_gene: TRBV18; CDR3aa: CASSPTSDRAQPQHF; CDR3nt: TGTGCCAGCTCACCTACTTCGGACAGGGCTCAGCCCCAGCATTTT
abundance: .; j_gene: TRBJ2-2; len: 15; d_gene: .; v_gene: TRBV7-9; CDR3aa: CASSFHVTGTGELFF; CDR3nt: TGTGCCAGCAGCTTTCACGTCACGGGCACCGGGGAGCTGTTTTTT
abundance: .; j_gene: TRBJ2-5; len: 17; d_gene: TRBD2; v_gene: TRBV7-2; CDR3aa: CASSLVSSGGAGETQYF; CDR3nt: TGTGCCAGCAGCTTAGTTTCTAGCGGGGGGGCCGGTGAGACCCAGTACTTC
abundance: .; j_gene: TRBJ1-5; len: 11; d_gene: .; v_gene: TRBV20-1; CDR3aa: CSATGNQPQHF; CDR3nt: TGCAGTGCTACTGGCAATCAGCCCCAGCATTTT
abundance: .; j_gene: TRBJ2-7; len: 16; d_gene: .; v_gene: TRBV4-2; CDR3aa: CASSQFPAQSSYEQYF; CDR3nt: TGTGCCAGCAGCCAATTTCCAGCTCAAAGCTCCTACGAGCAGTACTTC
abundance: .; j_gene: TRBJ1-4; len: 15; d_gene: .; v_gene: TRBV28; CDR3aa: CASSLSTGITEKLFF; CDR3nt: TGTGCCAGCAGTTTAAGTACGGGGATCACTGAAAAACTGTTTTTT
abundance: once; j_gene: TRBJ2-7; len: 15; d_gene: TRBD1; v_gene: TRBV6-5; CDR3aa: CASRPSGTGSYEQYF; CDR3nt: TGTGCCAGCAGGCCATCCGGGACAGGCTCCTACGAGCAGTACTTC
abundance: .; j_gene: TRBJ1-4; len: 16; d_gene: TRBD1; v_gene: TRBV11-2; CDR3aa: CASRTTGGTLNEKLFF; CDR3nt: TGTGCCAGCAGGACGACAGGGGGCACCCTTAATGAAAAACTGTTTTTT